The 16 T cell receptor beta chains given below trace back to one sample, sequenced in a study of blood T cells in healthy people across ages. A second PCR, run for about 7 to 11 cycles, used a sample-barcoded 5' primer plus a J-beta primer mix. TCRdb re-called the 5' RACE reads with MiXCR, one entry per CDR3 protein. The data hold some 800,000 distinct CDR3 sequences, with 20% to 30% observed a single time. These sequences were also reported in another study, on T cells of mothers and their children.

Specimen: blood. Receptors were obtained from a boy under 18 in good health.

In its sample, this clonotype was seen a few times. The V gene is TRBV5-1, the J gene TRBJ2-1, with 7 bases identical to TRBD2. Looked up from germline, CDR1 is SGHRS and CDR2 is YFSETQ. The V and J ends lost 2 bases and 0 bases, in that order; junction bases with no gene match: 2. This CDR3 is built from 15 residues. The DNA for the CDR3 is TGCGCCAGCAGCTTTTGGACTAGCTCCTACAATGAGCAGTTCTTC. This encodes CASSFWTSSYNEQFF.

This clonotype has a handful of counts. The V and J genes are TRBV12-3 or TRBV12-4 and TRBJ2-7, with D possibly being TRBD1 or TRBD2 (5 bases each). The CDR3 sequence is 15 residues long. Deletions cut 0 bases from V and 0 bases from J, with 9 bases between. CDR3 coding DNA: TGTGCCAGCAGTTTAGCGGGGGTCAGCTCCTACGAGCAGTACTTC. Residues: CASSLAGVSSYEQYF.

The genes are TRBV4-3 and TRBJ2-3, with unresolved D. Trimming removed 0 bases at V and 3 bases at J, with 7 bases between. The CDR3 extends over 14 amino acids. Per the germline V gene, CDR1 is LGHNA and CDR2 is YSLEER. CDR3 sequence reads: CASSQDLGTDTQYF. In DNA, the CDR3 is TGCGCCAGCAGCCAAGACCTGGGGACAGATACGCAGTATTTT.

V usage is TRBV5-1 and J usage is TRBJ2-1; TRBD1 is a possible D gene (6 bases). Matching the DNA end better, TRBJ2-7 makes the J call doubtful. The germline V gene encodes CDR1 SGHRS and CDR2 YFSETQ. The CDR3 is 14 residues long. The CDR3 loop is CASSSGDTPYEQYF. CDR3 nucleotide sequence: TGCGCCAGCAGCTCCGGGGACACCCCCTACGAGCAGTACTTC.

There are a few counts of this clonotype. Germline and junction disagree at one end, which may indicate a read error. The V call is TRBV14, the J call TRBJ1-6; no definite D call. The germline V gene encodes CDR1 SGHDN and CDR2 FVKESK. The CDR3 runs 12 residues. DNA for the CDR3: TGTGCCAGCAGCCAAGGATCGGGAGCCCGATACTTT. The encoded protein is CASSQGSGARYF.

The V call is TRBV7-9, the J call TRBJ1-2; tentatively, D is TRBD1 (5 bases). The CDR3 totals 13 residues. V shed 6 bases and J shed 3 bases, with 11 bases lying between them. CDR1 is SEHNR and CDR2 is FQNEAQ in the germline V gene (reference sequence). The CDR3 loop is CASRSLGDYGYTF. CDR3 DNA: TGTGCCAGCAGATCACTGGGGGACTATGGCTACACCTTC.

V usage is TRBV4-2 and J usage is TRBJ2-3; possibly TRBD1 or TRBD2 for D (5 bases each). The CDR3 contains 14 residues. Trimming took 2 bases from V and 1 from J, leaving 7 bases between them. Germline CDR1 LGHNA, CDR2 YNFKEQ. The CDR3 region is CASSQRDGTDTQYF. The CDR3 DNA sequence: TGTGCCAGCAGCCAAAGGGACGGCACAGATACGCAGTATTTT.

The rearrangement joins TRBV6-6 to TRBJ2-1; D remains unclear. The CDR3 spans 15 residues. The V end was cut by 0 bases, the J end by 4 bases, with 10 bases between. CDR1 MNHNY and CDR2 SVGAGI come from the germline V gene (reference sequence). The CDR3 spells CASSYSDGYYNEQFF. The CDR3 DNA reads TGTGCCAGCAGTTACTCAGACGGGTATTACAATGAGCAGTTCTTC.

In this sample, this clonotype turned up a few times. The chain carries TRBV3-1 and TRBJ1-1; 7 nucleotides align to TRBD1. The ends lost 1 base at V and 1 base at J; junction bases unmatched: 3. The CDR3 consists of 15 residues. Germline V gene data show CDR1 as LGHDT and CDR2 as YNNKEL (reference sequence). As DNA, the CDR3 is TGTGCCAGCAGCCAAGGAGGGGGCAAGAACACTGAAGCTTTCTTT. Its protein is CASSQGGGKNTEAFF.

The chain carries TRBV27 and TRBJ2-7, with 9 bases matching TRBD2. V shed 3 bases, J shed 3 bases, and the junction held 18 bases outside the gene matches. This CDR3 has 19 amino acids. Germline CDR1 MNHEY, CDR2 SMNVEV (reference sequence). The CDR3 DNA sequence: TGTGCCAGCAGTTTCCACGTCCCCCTGCGGGAGGGCATCCTCTACGAGCAGTACTTC. It codes for CASSFHVPLREGILYEQYF.

Comments on this clonotype: Likely a read error: the CDR3 ends without its conserved phenylalanine or tryptophan. The rearrangement links TRBV5-6 to TRBJ1-1; D might be TRBD1 (6 bases). This CDR3 comprises 15 residues. V lost 0 bases, J lost 1 base, and 10 bases lay in between. CDR1 and CDR2 from the germline V gene are SGHDT and YYEEEE. The CDR3 DNA reads TGTGCCAGCAGCTTGGGACAGGCACGGAACACTGAAGCTTTCCTT. This gives the protein CASSLGQARNTEAFL.

This clonotype has more than one count but fewer than ten. The J gene is TRBJ2-1, the V gene TRBV7-9, with D tentatively TRBD1 (6 bases). This CDR3 is built from 17 residues. CDR1 SEHNR and CDR2 FQNEAQ come from the germline V gene (reference sequence). V gave up 5 bases and J gave up 3 bases, with 20 bases separating them. The CDR3 DNA is TGTGCCAGCAGCCTAGGGGGAACGGGCCTGTACTACAATGAGCAGTTCTTC. Translating it yields CASSLGGTGLYYNEQFF.

Notes on this clonotype: Germline is not matched at one junction end, which may reflect a read error. The rearrangement uses TRBV7-9 and TRBJ2-3; maybe TRBD1 (5 bases). Germline CDR1 reads SEHNR; CDR2 reads FQNEAQ (reference sequence). The CDR3 contains 17 residues. CDR3: CASSPRWGDDLTGTQYF. In nucleotides, the CDR3 is TGTGCCAGCAGCCCCCGCTGGGGCGACGACCTCACAGGTACGCAGTATTTT. The variable domain in full, with the rest retrieved from reference TRBV7-9 and TRBJ2-3, is DTGVSQNPRHKITKRGQNVTFRCDPISEHNRLYWYRQTLGQGPEFLTYFQNEAQLEKSRLLSDRFSAERPKGSFSTLEIQRTEQGDSAMYLCASSPRWGDDLTGTQYFGPGTRLTVL.

This clonotype was seen only a few times. The chain is built from TRBV4-3 and TRBJ2-5; the D gene is possibly TRBD1 (6 bases). V lost 0 bases and J lost 2, with 16 bases in between. Per germline, CDR1 LGHNA and CDR2 YSLEER. The CDR3 totals 17 residues. The DNA for the CDR3 is TGCGCCAGCAGCCAAGATCTCGTGACAGGTACTCAAGAGACCCAGTACTTC. It codes for CASSQDLVTGTQETQYF.

The V gene is TRBV7-9, the J gene TRBJ1-2; TRBD1 aligns across 8 bases. The junction had 4 bases not matched to a gene; V was cut back by 4 bases and J by 3 bases. CDR3 length: 14 amino acids. Germline V gene sequence: CDR1 SEHNR, CDR2 FQNEAQ (reference sequence). This CDR3 is CASSWPDRDYGYTF. For the CDR3, the DNA is TGTGCCAGCAGCTGGCCGGACAGGGACTATGGCTACACCTTC.

V and J are TRBV30 and TRBJ1-1; TRBD1 aligns across 7 bases. V was pared by 3 bases and J by 0 bases, with 7 bases of the junction left unmatched. Per the germline V gene, CDR1 is GTSNPN and CDR2 is SVGIG (reference sequence). The CDR3 runs to 15 residues. This CDR3 is CAWSALTGMNTEAFF. CDR3 DNA: TGTGCCTGGAGCGCCCTGACAGGGATGAACACTGAAGCTTTCTTT. Using reference TRBV30 and TRBJ1-1 for the parts outside the CDR3, the full variable domain is SQTIHQWPATLVQPVGSPLSLECTVEGTSNPNLYWYRQAAGRGLQLLFYSVGIGQISSEVPQNLSASRPQDRQFILSSKKLLLSDSGFYLCAWSALTGMNTEAFFGQGTRLTVV.